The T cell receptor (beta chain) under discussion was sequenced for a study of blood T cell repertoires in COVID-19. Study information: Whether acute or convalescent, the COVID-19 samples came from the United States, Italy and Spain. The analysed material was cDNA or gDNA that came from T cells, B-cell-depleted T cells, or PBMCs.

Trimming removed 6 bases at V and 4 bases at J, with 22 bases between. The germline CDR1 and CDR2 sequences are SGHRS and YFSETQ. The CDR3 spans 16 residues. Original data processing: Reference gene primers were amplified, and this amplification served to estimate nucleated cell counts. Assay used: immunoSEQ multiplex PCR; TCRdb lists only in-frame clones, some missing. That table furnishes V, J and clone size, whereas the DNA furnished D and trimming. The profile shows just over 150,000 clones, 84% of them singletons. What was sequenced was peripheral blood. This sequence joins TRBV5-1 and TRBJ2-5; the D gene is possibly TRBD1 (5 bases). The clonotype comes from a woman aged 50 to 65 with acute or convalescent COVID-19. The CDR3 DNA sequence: TGCGCCAGCACCCTGTACGGGCAGGGTACAATAGAGACCCAGTACTTC. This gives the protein CASTLYGQGTIETQYF. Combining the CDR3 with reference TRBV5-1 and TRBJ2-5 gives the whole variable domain KAGVTQTPRYLIKTRGQQVTLSCSPISGHRSVSWYQQTPGQGLQFLFEYFSETQRNKGNFPGRFSGRQFSNSRSEMNVSTLELGDSALYLCASTLYGQGTIETQYFGPGTRLLVL.